This T cell receptor beta chain is from a study of T cells in Graves' hyperthyroidism and ophthalmopathy. Study outcomes and limitations: Blood also held most thyroid clonotypes expanded beyond 0.001.

Newly diagnosed hyperthyroidism, duration under 2 months, in patients aged 18 to 65. Trimming cost V 6 bases and J 6 bases; bases outside gene matches: 5. This CDR3 is built from 13 residues. The table lists this clonotype with a few counts. Its antigen is undetermined. RNA transcripts provided the source from which TCR beta CDR3 regions were amplified. A first-round RT-PCR of the TCR CDR3 used the HTBI primer set. TCRdb re-analysed the multiplex PCR reads in MiXCR, keeping a single row per CDR3 protein. The sample lists hundreds of thousands of distinct CDR3 sequences; about 38% were seen once. The TCR originated in a man between 18 and 29 years old with Graves' hyperthyroidism. The chain carries TRBV12-3 or TRBV12-4 and TRBJ1-5, with 7 nucleotides matching TRBD1. Sequenced: blood. CDR3: CASSSNRGQPQHF. As DNA, the CDR3 is TGTGCCAGCAGCTCGAACAGGGGTCAGCCCCAGCATTTT.